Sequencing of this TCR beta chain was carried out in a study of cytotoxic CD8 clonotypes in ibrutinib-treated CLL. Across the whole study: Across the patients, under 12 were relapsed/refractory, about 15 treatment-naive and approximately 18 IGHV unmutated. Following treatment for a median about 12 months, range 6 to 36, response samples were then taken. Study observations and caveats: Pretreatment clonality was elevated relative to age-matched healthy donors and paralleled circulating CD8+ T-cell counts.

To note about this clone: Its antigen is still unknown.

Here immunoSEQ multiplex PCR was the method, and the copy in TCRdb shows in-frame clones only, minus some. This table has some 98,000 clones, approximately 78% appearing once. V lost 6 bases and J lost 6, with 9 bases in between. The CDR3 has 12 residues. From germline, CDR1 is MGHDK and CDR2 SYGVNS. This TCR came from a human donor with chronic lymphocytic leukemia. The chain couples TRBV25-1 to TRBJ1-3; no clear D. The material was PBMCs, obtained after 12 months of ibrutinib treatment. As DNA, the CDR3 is TGTGCCAGCAGAAGACACACAAACACCATATATTTT. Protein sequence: CASRRHTNTIYF.